A single sample is the source of the 25 T cell receptor beta chains below, sequenced in a study of shared clonotypes between healthy human individuals. Profiled with immunoSEQ multiplex PCR; TCRdb holds only in-frame clones, not every one. Among around 1.6 million clones listed, nearly 99% were seen once. Sequencing input: naive CD4+ T cells sorted from blood. The subset here: CD45RA+ positively selected. The receptors come from a man aged 30-40 years in good health.

The chain recombines TRBV10-3 with TRBJ2-1, with 8 nucleotides matching TRBD1. Germline V gene data show CDR1 as ENHRY and CDR2 as SYGVKD. The J segment lost 9 bases and the V segment lost 9 bases, leaving 13 bases of the junction unmatched. This CDR3 is built from 14 residues. The CDR3 bases are TGTGCCATTAGTATGATGGACAGGGAAGGTGAGCAGTTCTTC. It specifies CAISMMDREGEQFF.

The chain recombines TRBV7-2 with TRBJ2-5; the D is unclear. Trimming took 1 base from V and 0 from J, leaving 3 bases between them. The CDR3 has 13 amino acids. The germline V gene has CDR1 SGHTA and CDR2 FQGNSA. The CDR3 is CASSLGYQETQYF. DNA of the CDR3: TGTGCCAGCAGCTTAGGGTACCAAGAGACCCAGTACTTC.

The chain has TRBV2 and TRBJ2-1, with a tentative D call TRBD2 (6 bases). Trimming took off 5 bases at V and 10 bases at J, with 18 bases between the two ends. The CDR3 runs 14 residues. From germline, CDR1 is SNHLY and CDR2 FYNNEI. DNA for the CDR3: TGTGCCAGCAGTATTCCCCCGGGAGAGGGGGAGCAGTTCTTC. The encoded protein is CASSIPPGEGEQFF.

The chain has TRBV6-5 and TRBJ2-3, with 9 bases fitting TRBD1. CDR3 length equals 15 residues. Trimming took 5 bases from V and 1 from J; bases not matched to a gene: 4. CDR1 is MNHEY and CDR2 is SVGAGI in the germline V gene. In nucleotides, the CDR3 is TGTGCCAGCAGTACCGGGACAGGGCGCACAGATACGCAGTATTTT. Translating gives CASSTGTGRTDTQYF.

The rearrangement uses TRBV9 and TRBJ2-2; TRBD2 matches 13 bases. The V and J ends lost 4 bases and 7 bases, in that order; junction bases with no gene match: 19. The CDR3 is made up of 20 amino acids. Per germline, CDR1 SGDLS and CDR2 YYNGEE. The DNA of the CDR3 is TGTGCCAGCAGCAAACGACCCCCCGGGACTAGCGGGAATTTCGGCGGGGAGCTGTTTTTT. This sequence encodes CASSKRPPGTSGNFGGELFF.

This rearrangement joins TRBV5-1 to TRBJ2-1; possible D gene TRBD2, 6 bases. With 4 bases removed from V and 0 bases from J, the gap between germline ends came to 17 bases. Germline V lookup: CDR1 SGHRS, CDR2 YFSETQ. CDR3 length: 17 amino acids. The CDR3 spells CASSHLTSNPSYNEQFF. DNA of the CDR3: TGCGCCAGCAGCCACCTTACTAGCAATCCCTCCTACAATGAGCAGTTCTTC.

This rearrangement joins TRBV5-1 to TRBJ2-1, with a weak D call TRBD1 (6 bases). Germline CDR1 and CDR2: SGHRS and YFSETQ. This CDR3 has 15 residues. The germline V and J ends were trimmed by 5 bases and 6 bases, with 18 bases remaining between them. CDR3 protein: CASSSLDKGGNEQFF. The CDR3 nucleotides are TGCGCCAGCAGTTCGCTAGATAAAGGGGGCAATGAGCAGTTCTTC. Using reference TRBV5-1 and TRBJ2-1 for the parts outside the CDR3, the full variable domain is KAGVTQTPRYLIKTRGQQVTLSCSPISGHRSVSWYQQTPGQGLQFLFEYFSETQRNKGNFPGRFSGRQFSNSRSEMNVSTLELGDSALYLCASSSLDKGGNEQFFGPGTRLTVL.

The chain links TRBV10-3 to TRBJ1-5; 9 positions agree with TRBD1. The CDR3 totals 14 residues. Germline loops: CDR1 ENHRY, CDR2 SYGVKD. J gave up 4 bases and V 6 bases, and 4 bases lay outside the gene matches. This chain's CDR3 is CAISTGTGNQPQHF. CDR3 nucleotides: TGTGCCATCAGCACCGGGACAGGGAATCAGCCCCAGCATTTT.

The CDR3 DNA reads as TGTGCCAGCAGCTTACACAGGGGTTCCTACGAGCAGTACTTC. Residues: CASSLHRGSYEQYF. The chain is built from TRBV7-2 and TRBJ2-7, with 7 positions matching TRBD1. After removal of 2 bases from V and 1 base from J, the junction contained 2 bases not matched to a gene. Germline V CDR1 and CDR2: SGHTA, FQGNSA. This CDR3 is built from 14 residues.

This sequence joins TRBV7-6 and TRBJ2-2; TRBD2 matches at 9 bases. Losses at the gene ends were 2 bases for V and 7 bases for J; bases not matched to a gene: 20. The CDR3 extends over 20 amino acids. Looked up from germline, CDR1 is SGHVS and CDR2 is FNYEAQ. CDR3 sequence reads: CASSLRRGHDAGGPSGELFF. CDR3 DNA: TGTGCCAGCAGCTTAAGGCGAGGCCATGATGCGGGAGGGCCGAGCGGGGAGCTGTTTTTT.

The rearrangement joins TRBV27 to TRBJ2-1; 11 nucleotides align to TRBD2. V lost 7 bases and J lost 7; bases outside the gene matches: 3. CDR1 MNHEY and CDR2 SMNVEV come from the germline V gene (reference sequence). This CDR3 has 13 amino acids. Here the CDR3 DNA reads TGTGCCAGCACCCGACTAGCGGGGAATGAGCAGTTCTTC. Encoded protein: CASTRLAGNEQFF.

J is TRBJ1-1 and V is TRBV5-4; 7 positions agree with TRBD1. The CDR3 spans 18 residues. CDR1 and CDR2 (germline): SGHNT, YYREEE (reference sequence). V shed 2 bases and J 9 bases; nucleotides not matched to a gene: 22. For the CDR3, the DNA is TGTGCCAGCAGCTTAAGGTCTTTTATGGTGACAGGGAAGGCTAAAGCTTTCTTT. It codes for CASSLRSFMVTGKAKAFF.

This clone showed up just once. CDR3 loop: CASSAIAGTNNYEQYF. CDR3 DNA: TGTGCCAGCTCAGCCATAGCCGGGACAAATAACTACGAGCAGTACTTC. J is TRBJ2-7 and V is TRBV18; TRBD1 is a possible D gene (6 bases). Per germline, CDR1 KGHSH and CDR2 LQKENI. The CDR3 extends over 16 amino acids. Between the trimmed V and J ends, which lost 5 bases and 3 bases, there was a span of 20 bases.

This rearrangement joins TRBV21-1 to TRBJ1-5. TRBV21-1 is shown as a pseudogene. The CDR3 covers 15 residues. In nucleotides, the CDR3 is TGTGCCAGCAGCAAAGATGGAGCTCGCAATCAGCCCCAGCATTTT. This translates into CASSKDGARNQPQHF.

The chain combines TRBV25-1 with TRBJ2-1; D might be TRBD1 or TRBD2, each matching 6 bases. This CDR3 has 14 residues. Trimming left V 6 bases short and J 11 bases short, with 20 bases between. Germline CDR1 reads MGHDK; CDR2 reads SYGVNS. The chain's CDR3 is CASSAGHETPKQFF. Here the CDR3 DNA reads TGTGCCAGCAGCGCGGGACACGAAACTCCAAAGCAGTTCTTC.

The chain uses TRBV5-1 and TRBJ2-3, with TRBD2 identical over 14 bases. With V trimmed by 4 bases and J by 1 base, 8 bases remained unmatched. This CDR3 comprises 18 residues. CDR1 is SGHRS, CDR2 YFSETQ, per germline. The CDR3 nucleotides are TGCGCCAGCAGCCTCCCGGGACTAGCGGGAGTGGGCACAGATACGCAGTATTTT. This encodes CASSLPGLAGVGTDTQYF.

The rearrangement joins TRBV5-1 to TRBJ2-2, with TRBD2 matching over 7 bases. CDR1 SGHRS and CDR2 YFSETQ come from the germline V gene. There are 16 residues in the CDR3. Losses at the gene ends were 0 bases for V and 5 bases for J; bases not matched to a gene: 7. The CDR3 is CASSLGRDYRTGELFF. The CDR3 bases are TGCGCCAGCAGCTTGGGGCGGGACTATCGTACCGGGGAGCTGTTTTTT. The variable domain in full, completed from reference TRBV5-1 and TRBJ2-2, reads KAGVTQTPRYLIKTRGQQVTLSCSPISGHRSVSWYQQTPGQGLQFLFEYFSETQRNKGNFPGRFSGRQFSNSRSEMNVSTLELGDSALYLCASSLGRDYRTGELFFGEGSRLTVL.

The V gene is TRBV27, the J gene TRBJ1-3; no clear D gene. This CDR3 is 15 amino acids long. Germline loops: CDR1 MNHEY, CDR2 SMNVEV (reference sequence). V lost 3 bases, J lost 2 bases, and 11 bases lay in between. CDR3 in DNA: TGTGCCAGCAGTTTTTTACCACTTACTGGAAACACCATATATTTT. Its translation is CASSFLPLTGNTIYF.

This clone occurred once. The chain joins TRBV9 to TRBJ2-1; D gene ambiguous. The CDR3 covers 13 residues. The V end was cut by 2 bases, the J end by 8 bases, with 11 bases between. From germline, CDR1 is SGDLS and CDR2 YYNGEE. The CDR3 DNA reads as TGTGCCAGCAGCGTGTCATCCTGGGATGAGCAGTTCTTC. It translates to CASSVSSWDEQFF.

This chain links TRBV19 with TRBJ1-4; D is uncertain. This CDR3 has 13 residues. Per germline, CDR1 LNHDA and CDR2 SQIVND (reference sequence). The V end lost 4 bases, the J end lost 6 bases, and 9 bases lay between the germline ends. The CDR3 loop reads CASSTGYYEKLFF. In nucleotides, the CDR3 is TGTGCCAGTAGTACCGGGTATTATGAAAAACTGTTTTTT. Supplemented by reference TRBV19 and TRBJ1-4, the full variable domain reads DGGITQSPKYLFRKEGQNVTLSCEQNLNHDAMYWYRQDPGQGLRLIYYSQIVNDFQKGDIAEGYSVSREKKESFPLTVTSAQKNPTAFYLCASSTGYYEKLFFGSGTQLSVL.

The chain links TRBV29-1 to TRBJ1-2; D unclear. The V and J ends lost 5 bases and 8 bases respectively, with 6 bases between them. CDR1 is SQVTM, CDR2 ANQGSEA, per germline. The CDR3 has 9 residues. The CDR3 sequence: CSVNVGYTF. In nucleotides, the CDR3 is TGCAGCGTTAATGTCGGCTACACCTTC.

The V and J genes are TRBV29-1 and TRBJ2-7; 7 bases are a match to TRBD1. Germline lookup yields CDR1 SQVTM and CDR2 ANQGSEA. Trimming took 4 bases from V and 6 from J; bases not matched to a gene: 15. This CDR3 region has 15 residues. The CDR3 spells CSVAVFRGRGIEQYF. The CDR3 bases are TGCAGCGTTGCGGTATTTAGGGGGCGCGGTATCGAGCAGTACTTC.

The chain carries TRBV5-1 and TRBJ2-3; D may be TRBD1 (6 bases). The germline V and J ends were trimmed by 4 bases and 1 base, with 19 bases remaining between them. Per germline, CDR1 SGHRS and CDR2 YFSETQ. CDR3 length equals 17 residues. The CDR3 region is CASSVGLQGLGTDTQYF. The DNA of the CDR3 is TGCGCCAGCAGCGTGGGCCTACAGGGATTGGGCACAGATACGCAGTATTTT.

V is TRBV7-3 and J is TRBJ2-7, with 9 bases aligning to TRBD1. Germline V lookup: CDR1 SGHTA, CDR2 FQGTGA. Germline trimming cut 2 bases from V and 4 bases from J; bases unmatched to any gene: 6. The CDR3 contains 15 residues. DNA for the CDR3: TGTGCCAGCAGCTTAGGGACAGGGTATTTGTACGAGCAGTACTTC. It translates to CASSLGTGYLYEQYF.

This chain uses TRBV11-2 with TRBJ2-7; D unclear. The CDR3 covers 14 residues. Germline V gene data show CDR1 as SGHAT and CDR2 as FQNNGV. With 0 bases removed from V and 0 bases from J, the gap between germline ends came to 6 bases. CDR3 coding DNA: TGTGCCAGCAGCTTAGATCTGCCCTCCTACGAGCAGTACTTC. The encoded protein is CASSLDLPSYEQYF.